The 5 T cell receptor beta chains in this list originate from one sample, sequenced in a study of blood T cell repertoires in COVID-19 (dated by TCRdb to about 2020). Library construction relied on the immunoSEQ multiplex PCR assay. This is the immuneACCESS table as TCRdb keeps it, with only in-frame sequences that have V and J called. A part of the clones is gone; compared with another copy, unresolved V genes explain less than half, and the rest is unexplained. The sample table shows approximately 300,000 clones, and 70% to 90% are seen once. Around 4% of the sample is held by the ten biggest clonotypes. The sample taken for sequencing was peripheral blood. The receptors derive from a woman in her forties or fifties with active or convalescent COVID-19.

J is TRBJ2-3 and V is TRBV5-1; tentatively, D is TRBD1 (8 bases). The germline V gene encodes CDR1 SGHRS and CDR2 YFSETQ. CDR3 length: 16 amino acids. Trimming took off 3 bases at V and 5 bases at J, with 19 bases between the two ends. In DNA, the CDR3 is TGCGCCAGCAGCTCCACAGGGGGGAGGGCCGGAGATACGCAGTATTTT. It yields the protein CASSSTGGRAGDTQYF.

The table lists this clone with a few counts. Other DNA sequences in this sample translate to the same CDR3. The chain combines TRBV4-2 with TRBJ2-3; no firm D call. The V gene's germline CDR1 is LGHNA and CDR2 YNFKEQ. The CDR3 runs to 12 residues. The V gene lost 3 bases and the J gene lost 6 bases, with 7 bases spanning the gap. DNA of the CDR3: TGTGCCAGCAGCCATCAGTCGGATACGCAGTATTTT. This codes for CASSHQSDTQYF.

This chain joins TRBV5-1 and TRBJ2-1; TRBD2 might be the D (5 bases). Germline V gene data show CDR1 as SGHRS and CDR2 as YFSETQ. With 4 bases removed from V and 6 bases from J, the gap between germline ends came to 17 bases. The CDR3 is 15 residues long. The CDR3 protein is CASSTAGGLGNEQFF. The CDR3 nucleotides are TGCGCCAGCAGCACGGCGGGCGGGCTTGGCAATGAGCAGTTCTTC.

CDR3 sequence (DNA): TGTGCCAGCAGCTTGCCCCAGCGGGGGAACACCGGGGAGCTGTTTTTT. Translating it yields CASSLPQRGNTGELFF. The chain combines TRBV5-4 with TRBJ2-2; the match to TRBD2 covers 7 bases. V gave up 1 base and J gave up 1 base; unmatched junction bases: 4. Germline V lookup: CDR1 SGHNT, CDR2 YYREEE (reference sequence). CDR3 length: 16 amino acids.

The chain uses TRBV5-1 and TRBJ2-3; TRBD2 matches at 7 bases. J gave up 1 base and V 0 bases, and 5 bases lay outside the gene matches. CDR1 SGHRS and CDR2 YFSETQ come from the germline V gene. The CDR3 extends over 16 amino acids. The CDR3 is CASSLEGGPGTDTQYF. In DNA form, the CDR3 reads TGCGCCAGCAGCTTGGAGGGAGGGCCTGGCACAGATACGCAGTATTTT.